These 25 T cell receptor beta chains share one sample of origin, sequenced in a study of blood T cell repertoires in COVID-19. Profiled with immunoSEQ multiplex PCR; TCRdb holds only in-frame clones, not every one. In the table there are roughly 60,000 clones, around four fifths of which are singletons. Specimen: peripheral blood. All receptors derive from a man under 40 with COVID-19, enrolled during active disease.

The genes are TRBV5-1 and TRBJ2-1; 7 bases align to TRBD2. The germline V gene encodes CDR1 SGHRS and CDR2 YFSETQ. CDR3 size: 14 residues. Trimming removed 3 bases from V and 8 bases from J; junction bases left unmatched: 8. The CDR3 spells CASSSIGTIHEQFF. The DNA for the CDR3 is TGCGCCAGCAGCTCCATCGGGACTATTCATGAGCAGTTCTTC.

This chain uses TRBV4-3 with TRBJ2-3, with a tentative D call TRBD2 (5 bases). The germline V and J ends were trimmed by 3 bases and 4 bases, with 11 bases remaining between them. In germline, CDR1 is LGHNA, CDR2 YSLEER. CDR3 length equals 14 residues. The CDR3 protein is CASSHERMSDTQYF. The CDR3 nucleotides are TGCGCCAGCAGCCATGAGCGGATGTCAGATACGCAGTATTTT.

The V and J genes are TRBV7-9 and TRBJ2-1; 9 nucleotides match TRBD2. Germline CDR1 reads SEHNR; CDR2 reads FQNEAQ (reference sequence). The trim removed 5 bases at V and 7 bases at J, leaving 9 bases unmatched. The CDR3 loop spans 15 amino acids. The CDR3 region has the DNA TGTGCCAGCAGCAACAGCGGGAGGATGGGGAATGAGCAGTTCTTC. Encoded protein: CASSNSGRMGNEQFF.

This rearrangement joins TRBV9 to TRBJ1-6; 9 positions match TRBD1. The CDR3 extends over 15 amino acids. Per the germline V gene, CDR1 is SGDLS and CDR2 is YYNGEE. V shed 3 bases and J 10 bases; nucleotides not matched to a gene: 8. CDR3 region: CASSGPGQGRSPLHF. DNA for the CDR3: TGTGCCAGCAGCGGGCCGGGACAGGGCCGGTCACCCCTCCACTTT.

The rearrangement links TRBV20-1 to TRBJ1-1, with D perhaps TRBD1 (6 bases). The germline V and J ends were trimmed by 5 bases and 7 bases, with 11 bases remaining between them. This CDR3 region has 11 residues. CDR1 is DFQATT, CDR2 SNEGSKA, per germline (reference sequence). Written as DNA, the CDR3 is TGCAGTGCTGGCCCAGGGGTTGAAGCTTTCTTT. Its protein product is CSAGPGVEAFF.

This chain links TRBV24-1 with TRBJ2-7; tentative D call: TRBD1 (5 bases). V was pared by 7 bases and J by 6 bases, with 12 bases between. CDR3 size: 12 residues. Germline loops: CDR1 KGHDR, CDR2 SFDVKD. The CDR3 DNA follows: TGTGCCACCAGCCAGGGAACGAGCGAGCAGTACTTC. Amino acid sequence: CATSQGTSEQYF.

The chain has TRBV6-2 or TRBV6-3 and TRBJ2-7; TRBD2 matches 10 bases. V trimming: 6 bases; J trimming: 2 bases; junction bases outside the gene matches: 4. Germline values: CDR1 MNHEY, CDR2 SVGEGT. The CDR3 has 14 residues. The CDR3 DNA reads TGTGCCAGCAGCCCCGGGACTAGCGCCTACGAGCAGTACTTC. This gives the protein CASSPGTSAYEQYF.

The chain employs TRBV2 and TRBJ1-2; D call uncertain. V lost 2 bases, J lost 2 bases, and 12 bases lay in between. The CDR3 covers 15 residues. Germline assignment: CDR1 SNHLY and CDR2 FYNNEI. CDR3 DNA: TGTGCCAGCAGTGAAAAAATAACAGAGAACTATGGCTACACCTTC. Amino acid sequence: CASSEKITENYGYTF.

The chain couples TRBV12-5 to TRBJ1-5, with 8 bases aligning to TRBD1. Germline V gives CDR1 LGHNT, CDR2 FRNRAP. V lost 6 bases to trimming and J lost 0 bases; unmatched junction nucleotides: 4. CDR3 length: 15 residues. DNA for the CDR3: TGTGCTAGTGGCCGGACAGGGAATAGCAATCAGCCCCAGCATTTT. It yields the protein CASGRTGNSNQPQHF.

CDR3 protein: CASSLVVQGPDQPQHF. The CDR3, as DNA: TGTGCCAGCAGCCTGGTGGTTCAGGGGCCGGATCAGCCCCAGCATTTT. The chain employs TRBV4-2 and TRBJ1-5, with D possibly matching TRBD1 (6 bases). The CDR3 loop spans 16 amino acids. Trimming took 4 bases from V and 5 from J, leaving 18 bases between them. Germline lookup yields CDR1 LGHNA and CDR2 YNFKEQ.

The chain recombines TRBV28 with TRBJ2-5; possibly TRBD2 for D (5 bases). The germline V gene encodes CDR1 MDHEN and CDR2 SYDVKM. The CDR3 has 13 residues. Trimming took 5 bases from V and 3 from J, leaving 10 bases between them. The CDR3 region is CASSPPGKETQYF. CDR3 DNA: TGTGCCAGCAGTCCCCCGGGGAAAGAGACCCAGTACTTC.

This sequence joins TRBV10-1 and TRBJ2-7, with 8 bases lining up with TRBD2. The CDR3 is made up of 11 amino acids. Per germline, CDR1 WNHNN and CDR2 SYGVQD (reference sequence). Germline trimming cut 9 bases from V and 7 bases from J; bases unmatched to any gene: 5. The chain's CDR3 is CASAGGREQYF. CDR3 DNA: TGCGCCAGTGCGGGAGGAAGGGAGCAGTACTTC.

V gene TRBV5-8 combines with J gene TRBJ2-7, with a weak D call TRBD1 (5 bases). The V gene's germline CDR1 is SGHTS and CDR2 YDEGEE. Trimming shortened V by 3 bases and J by 4 bases, and 11 bases separated the two germline ends. CDR3 length equals 13 residues. As DNA, the CDR3 is TGTGCCAGCAGCTCCTTCCAGGGATACGAGCAGTACTTC. It specifies CASSSFQGYEQYF.

This clone came up once. V and J are TRBV5-1 and TRBJ2-1; D gene unclear. The CDR3 is 12 amino acids. Germline V gives CDR1 SGHRS, CDR2 YFSETQ. Trimming took 4 bases from V and 6 from J, leaving 8 bases between them. The CDR3 nucleotides read TGCGCCAGCAGCCTAGAGTTCAATGAGCAGTTCTTC. Its translation is CASSLEFNEQFF.

The J gene is TRBJ2-1, the V gene TRBV10-3; D is possibly TRBD2 (5 bases). CDR3 length: 14 amino acids. The V end lost 2 bases, the J end lost 6 bases, and 11 bases lay between the germline ends. Germline V gives CDR1 ENHRY, CDR2 SYGVKD. The CDR3 is CAISEQTRRNEQFF. In DNA form, the CDR3 reads TGTGCCATCAGTGAGCAAACTAGACGCAATGAGCAGTTCTTC.

This chain joins TRBV11-2 and TRBJ1-1, with D possibly matching TRBD1 (6 bases). This CDR3 is built from 13 residues. Looked up from germline, CDR1 is SGHAT and CDR2 is FQNNGV. V was clipped by 6 bases and J by 5 bases, with 13 bases between them. CDR3 DNA: TGTGCCAGCAGTCGCGGGGGGCAGACTGAAGCTTTCTTT. This gives the protein CASSRGGQTEAFF. Full variable domain (rest looked up from reference TRBV11-2 and TRBJ1-1): EAGVAQSPRYKIIEKRQSVAFWCNPISGHATLYWYQQILGQGPKLLIQFQNNGVVDDSQLPKDRFSAERLKGVDSTLKIQPAKLEDSAVYLCASSRGGQTEAFFGQGTRLTVV.

V and J are TRBV10-3 and TRBJ1-1; D unclear. Trimming took off 1 base at V and 1 base at J, with 4 bases between the two ends. Germline-derived CDR1 and CDR2 are ENHRY and SYGVKD. The CDR3 has 13 residues. The CDR3 spells CAISEFGNTEAFF. The CDR3 coding sequence is TGTGCCATCAGTGAGTTCGGGAACACTGAAGCTTTCTTT.

The chain joins TRBV6-6 to TRBJ1-3, with a weak D call TRBD1 (5 bases). Germline V gene sequence: CDR1 MNHNY, CDR2 SVGAGI (reference sequence). This CDR3 comprises 16 residues. The V gene lost 0 bases and the J gene lost 0 bases, with 9 bases spanning the gap. The CDR3 DNA follows: TGTGCCAGCAGTTACTCCTCAGGGCGCTCTGGAAACACCATATATTTT. Translation gives CASSYSSGRSGNTIYF.

The chain couples TRBV5-5 to TRBJ1-2, with 10 bases that match TRBD1. V gave up 8 bases and J gave up 3 bases; unmatched junction bases: 19. The CDR3 totals 18 residues. Per germline, CDR1 SGHKS and CDR2 YYEKEE (reference sequence). The CDR3 here is CASHSTGTGVRGDYGYTF. In DNA form, the CDR3 reads TGTGCCAGTCATTCTACCGGGACAGGGGTCCGGGGGGACTATGGCTACACCTTC. The complete variable domain, with remaining parts taken from reference TRBV5-5 and TRBJ1-2, reads DAGVTQSPTHLIKTRGQQVTLRCSPISGHKSVSWYQQVLGQGPQFIFQYYEKEERGRGNFPDRFSARQFPNYSSELNVNALLLGDSALYLCASHSTGTGVRGDYGYTFGSGTRLTVV.

The CDR3 coding sequence is TGTGCCATCAGTTCGTCCGGGGGGGCGCATCGAAACACCATATATTTT. This sequence encodes CAISSSGGAHRNTIYF. This chain joins TRBV10-3 and TRBJ1-3, with D possibly matching TRBD1 (6 bases). V gave up 5 bases and J gave up 5 bases, with 19 bases separating them. The germline gives CDR1 ENHRY, CDR2 SYGVKD. This CDR3 contains 16 residues.

This clone was seen only a few times. DNA for the CDR3: TGCGCCAGCAGTGAGTTCCGGGAGCAGTACTTC. This codes for CASSEFREQYF. This chain links TRBV10-2 with TRBJ2-7; D gene unclear. Germline V gene lookup returns CDR1 WSHSY and CDR2 SAAADI. The CDR3 spans 11 residues. Trimming took off 1 base at V and 7 bases at J, with 5 bases between the two ends.

V is TRBV2 and J is TRBJ2-7, with TRBD1 as a possible D gene (5 bases). This CDR3 has 15 residues. Trimming pared 10 bases from V and 4 bases from J, leaving 23 bases between. Germline CDR1 is SNHLY and CDR2 is FYNNEI. CDR3 in amino acids: CATQSFSHQGYEQYF. The CDR3 DNA reads TGTGCCACTCAATCATTCTCCCACCAGGGTTACGAGCAGTACTTC.

This clone came up a few times. V is TRBV2 and J is TRBJ2-7; weak D call: TRBD1 (6 bases). The germline V gene encodes CDR1 SNHLY and CDR2 FYNNEI. This CDR3 comprises 12 residues. The V end was cut by 6 bases, the J end by 4 bases, with 10 bases between. CDR3 sequence reads: CASRGDIYEQYF. CDR3 bases: TGTGCCAGCAGGGGGGACATTTACGAGCAGTACTTC.

The chain joins TRBV6-5 to TRBJ2-7; 8 bases fit TRBD2. The CDR3 extends over 13 amino acids. The V gene end was trimmed by 10 bases and the J gene end by 2 bases; junction bases not matched to a gene: 7. Germline V gene lookup returns CDR1 MNHEY and CDR2 SVGAGI. The CDR3 spells CAIDSGSPYEQYF. The CDR3, as DNA: TGTGCCATTGACAGCGGGAGCCCCTACGAGCAGTACTTC.

The CDR3 bases are TGTGCCAGCAGCCCTGACAGGTATCAGCCCCAGCATTTT. It translates to CASSPDRYQPQHF. V gene TRBV28 combines with J gene TRBJ1-5; D may be TRBD1 (6 bases). V was pared by 6 bases and J by 5 bases, with 11 bases between. Germline CDR1 is MDHEN and CDR2 is SYDVKM. CDR3 length equals 13 residues.